The 9 T cell receptor beta chains below come from one sample, sequenced in a study of PD-L1 blockade in urothelial cancer. The data were produced by immunoSEQ multiplex PCR, yet TCRdb's version contains in-frame clones alone and is incomplete. The sample shows around 45,000 clones, 88% of them seen only once. The sequencing here drew on PBMCs, taken around atezolizumab (anti-PD-L1) treatment. The receptor set was obtained from an older woman with urothelial cancer.

V and J are TRBV5-1 and TRBJ2-3, with TRBD2 matching over 9 bases. There are 16 residues in the CDR3. CDR1 SGHRS and CDR2 YFSETQ come from the germline V gene. Trimming at V came to 2 bases and at J to 0 bases, leaving 4 bases not matched to a gene. The DNA for the CDR3 is TGCGCCAGCAGCTTTACGGGACTAGCCAGCACAGATACGCAGTATTTT. It specifies CASSFTGLASTDTQYF. Together with reference TRBV5-1 and TRBJ2-3, the CDR3 gives the full variable domain: KAGVTQTPRYLIKTRGQQVTLSCSPISGHRSVSWYQQTPGQGLQFLFEYFSETQRNKGNFPGRFSGRQFSNSRSEMNVSTLELGDSALYLCASSFTGLASTDTQYFGPGTRLTVL.

As regards this clone: This same CDR3 is encoded by further DNA sequences in the sample. The chain recombines TRBV4-3 with TRBJ2-7, with D unclear. V was clipped by 1 base and J by 3 bases, with 7 bases between them. The germline V gene has CDR1 LGHNA and CDR2 YSLEER. The CDR3 is made up of 13 amino acids. The CDR3 here is CASSQAVYYEQYF. CDR3 nucleotide sequence: TGCGCCAGCAGCCAAGCGGTTTACTACGAGCAGTACTTC.

The chain combines TRBV7-2 with TRBJ2-5; possibly TRBD1 for D (5 bases). Germline CDR1 reads SGHTA; CDR2 reads FQGNSA. V was cut by 5 bases and J by 0 bases, with 10 bases left in between. The CDR3 is made up of 14 amino acids. For the CDR3, the DNA is TGTGCCAGCAGCCTATCAGGGTACCAAGAGACCCAGTACTTC. Encoded protein: CASSLSGYQETQYF.

The CDR3 nucleotides are TGTGCCAGCAGCTTATCTACAGGGGGAGTCGTAACTGAAGCTTTCTTT. Amino acids: CASSLSTGGVVTEAFF. The chain couples TRBV7-9 to TRBJ1-1, with 8 bases lining up with TRBD1. Germline CDR1 and CDR2: SEHNR and FQNEAQ (reference sequence). The ends lost 2 bases at V and 5 bases at J; junction bases unmatched: 10. The CDR3 has 16 residues.

The chain joins TRBV28 to TRBJ1-5; D is uncertain. The CDR3 totals 15 residues. The germline V gene has CDR1 MDHEN and CDR2 SYDVKM. V was clipped by 3 bases and J by 0 bases, with 9 bases between them. The CDR3, as DNA: TGTGCCAGCAGTTTTCAGAGACATAGCAATCAGCCCCAGCATTTT. Its translation: CASSFQRHSNQPQHF.

This chain connects TRBV6-5 to TRBJ2-5; 7 bases agree with TRBD1. The J call may not be correct, given that the DNA end is closer to TRBJ2-7. The CDR3 runs 14 residues. Germline V gene lookup returns CDR1 MNHEY and CDR2 SVGAGI. The CDR3: CASSSGQASYEQYF. Here the CDR3 DNA reads TGTGCCAGCAGTTCCGGACAGGCCTCCTACGAGCAGTACTTC.

The chain has TRBV7-2 and TRBJ2-3, with D possibly matching TRBD2 (6 bases). CDR3 length equals 13 residues. Germline-derived CDR1 and CDR2 are SGHTA and FQGNSA. V was pared by 5 bases and J by 8 bases, with 14 bases between. CDR3 bases: TGTGCCAGCAGCCCGACTAGGGCGGTTACGCAGTATTTT. The encoded protein is CASSPTRAVTQYF.

The V call is TRBV7-2, the J call TRBJ2-3; 9 bases map to TRBD2. Germline V gene sequence: CDR1 SGHTA, CDR2 FQGNSA. V was pared by 3 bases and J by 1 base, with 11 bases of the junction left unmatched. This CDR3 is built from 18 residues. The CDR3 region is CASSLTLAGVRGTDTQYF. CDR3 sequence (DNA): TGTGCCAGCAGCTTGACATTAGCGGGAGTACGGGGCACAGATACGCAGTATTTT.

The rearrangement uses TRBV6-1 and TRBJ1-1, with D possibly TRBD1 on 6 matching bases. V was cut by 8 bases and J by 5 bases, with 21 bases left in between. The CDR3 loop spans 15 amino acids. Germline V gene sequence: CDR1 MNHNS, CDR2 SASEGT. Here the CDR3 DNA reads TGTGCCAGCTTGAACAGGGAAACGGCGTTAACTGAAGCTTTCTTT. Protein product: CASLNRETALTEAFF.